This TCR beta chain was sequenced for a study of Tregs in tolerant kidney transplant recipients. CD4+CD25+CD127- Tregs, CD4+CD25- non-Tregs, CD4 and CD8 cells were sorted. The method was immunoSEQ multiplex PCR; TCRdb's version includes in-frame clones alone and lacks a portion of them. The sample holds 240,000 or so clones, 84% seen once. The germline V gene encodes CDR1 LNHDA and CDR2 SQIVND (reference sequence). Deletions cut 4 bases from V and 7 bases from J, with 14 bases between. This CDR3 has 13 residues. J is TRBJ2-7 and V is TRBV19; D is perhaps TRBD1 (5 bases). The TCR originated in a human donor in good health. Sequencing was done on a sample of CD4+ T cells from blood. CDR3 region: CASSKGQGGEQYF. CDR3 bases: TGTGCCAGTAGTAAGGGTCAGGGTGGTGAGCAGTACTTC.